Each of the 26 T cell receptor beta chains below was sequenced from the same sample in a study of CD8 T cells in Susac syndrome. After extraction with the RNeasy kit, 0.5 to 1 ug of the RNA was reverse transcribed using random hexamers. TCRdb re-derived calls from the immunoSEQ multiplex PCR reads in MiXCR, one entry per CDR3 protein. The sample holds over 100,000 distinct CDR3 sequences, around nine tenths seen once. The material sequenced was CD4+ T cells from PBMCs. Every receptor here comes from a human donor in good health.

In its sample, this clonotype was seen once. The J gene is TRBJ2-1, the V gene TRBV6-2 or TRBV6-3; D call uncertain. There are 11 residues in the CDR3. The V and J ends lost 0 bases and 8 bases respectively, with 2 bases between them. From germline, CDR1 is MNHEY and CDR2 SVGEGT. DNA of the CDR3: TGTGCCAGCAGTTACTCAGATGAGCAGTTCTTC. Translated: CASSYSDEQFF.

The J gene is TRBJ1-1, the V gene TRBV12-3 or TRBV12-4, with D possibly matching TRBD1 (5 bases). Deletions cut 5 bases from V and 2 bases from J, with 9 bases between. The CDR3 is made up of 13 amino acids. The CDR3 DNA reads as TGTGCCAGCAGTATGGGGGATAACACTGAAGCTTTCTTT. Translation: CASSMGDNTEAFF.

The chain employs TRBV6-2 or TRBV6-3 and TRBJ1-2, with no clear D. Germline CDR1 reads MNHEY; CDR2 reads SVGEGT. V was clipped by 3 bases and J by 4 bases, with 15 bases between them. This CDR3 spans 15 amino acids. The chain's CDR3 is CASSYSKEGTYGYTF. The CDR3 coding sequence is TGTGCCAGCAGTTATTCGAAAGAGGGAACCTATGGCTACACCTTC.

The chain uses TRBV9 and TRBJ1-2; 11 positions match TRBD1. With V trimmed by 4 bases and J by 8 bases, 13 bases remained unmatched. The germline gives CDR1 SGDLS, CDR2 YYNGEE. CDR3 length: 16 amino acids. CDR3 amino acids: CASSTLFGQGARGYTF. For the CDR3, the DNA is TGTGCCAGCAGCACGCTTTTCGGACAGGGGGCTAGGGGCTACACCTTC.

The chain has TRBV7-2 and TRBJ2-6; 8 nucleotides line up with TRBD1. The trim removed 5 bases at V and 4 bases at J, leaving 10 bases unmatched. CDR3 length: 17 residues. Germline loops: CDR1 SGHTA, CDR2 FQGNSA. The CDR3 DNA reads TGTGCCAGCAGCAAAGACAGGGGTGAGCGCGGGGCCAACGTCCTGACTTTC. It specifies CASSKDRGERGANVLTF.

The chain carries TRBV12-3 or TRBV12-4 and TRBJ2-3; D gene unclear. The V gene lost 4 bases and the J gene lost 4 bases, with 6 bases spanning the gap. This CDR3 is 12 amino acids long. The CDR3 DNA is TGTGCCAGCAGTTCGGTAGCAGATACGCAGTATTTT. Encoded protein: CASSSVADTQYF.

The V gene is TRBV20-1, the J gene TRBJ1-2; 7 bases align to TRBD1. In germline, CDR1 is DFQATT, CDR2 SNEGSKA (reference sequence). There are 13 residues in the CDR3. Trimming cost V 5 bases and J 5 bases; bases outside gene matches: 8. CDR3 nucleotides: TGCAGTGCTTGGGACAGCCGGGGGTATGGCTACACCTTC. As protein: CSAWDSRGYGYTF.

This chain uses TRBV2 with TRBJ1-2; D is possibly TRBD1 (6 bases). The V and J ends lost 8 bases and 0 bases respectively, with 16 bases between them. The CDR3 contains 15 residues. Germline CDR1 SNHLY, CDR2 FYNNEI. CDR3 nucleotides: TGTGCCAGCCCCGAGGAGGACAGACCTAACTATGGCTACACCTTC. This sequence encodes CASPEEDRPNYGYTF.

This rearrangement joins TRBV7-3 to TRBJ2-1, with 10 bases matching TRBD2. Germline V gene sequence: CDR1 SGHTA, CDR2 FQGTGA. The CDR3 covers 16 residues. J was trimmed by 9 bases and V by 5 bases; bases with no gene match: 13. The chain's CDR3 is CASSPLGAGGQTEQFF. For the CDR3, the DNA is TGTGCCAGCAGCCCTCTAGGAGCGGGGGGGCAAACTGAGCAGTTCTTC.

The sample holds one count of this clonotype. The chain combines TRBV7-3 with TRBJ2-7; TRBD1 might be the D (5 bases). In germline, CDR1 is SGHTA, CDR2 FQGTGA. Trimming took 4 bases from V and 2 from J, leaving 12 bases between them. The CDR3 contains 14 residues. The CDR3, as DNA: TGTGCCAGCAGCTCCTTCCAGGGCCCCTACGAGCAGTACTTC. Translating it yields CASSSFQGPYEQYF. Supplemented by reference TRBV7-3 and TRBJ2-7, the full variable domain reads GAGVSQTPSNKVTEKGKYVELRCDPISGHTALYWYRQSLGQGPEFLIYFQGTGAADDSGLPNDRFFAVRPEGSVSTLKIQRTERGDSAVYLCASSSFQGPYEQYFGPGTRLTVT.

The chain joins TRBV7-2 to TRBJ2-5; 10 bases match TRBD1. After removal of 3 bases from V and 4 bases from J, the junction contained 8 bases not matched to a gene. The germline V gene encodes CDR1 SGHTA and CDR2 FQGNSA. This CDR3 spans 16 amino acids. CDR3 in amino acids: CASSLPTGGGLETQYF. The CDR3 DNA reads as TGTGCCAGCAGCTTGCCGACAGGGGGCGGCCTAGAGACCCAGTACTTC.

CDR3 in DNA: TGTGCCAGTACCCAAGGACAGGGGAGTTTCACTGAAGCTTTCTTT. It is translated as CASTQGQGSFTEAFF. J is TRBJ1-1 and V is TRBV19; TRBD1 aligns across 9 bases. Unmatched junction bases numbered 10, after V lost 7 bases and J lost 4 bases. CDR3 length: 15 amino acids. The germline V gene has CDR1 LNHDA and CDR2 SQIVND (reference sequence). Drawing the rest from reference TRBV19 and TRBJ1-1, the complete variable domain is DGGITQSPKYLFRKEGQNVTLSCEQNLNHDAMYWYRQDPGQGLRLIYYSQIVNDFQKGDIAEGYSVSREKKESFPLTVTSAQKNPTAFYLCASTQGQGSFTEAFFGQGTRLTVV.

The V call is TRBV7-9, the J call TRBJ2-2; D gene ambiguous. The germline gives CDR1 SEHNR, CDR2 FQNEAQ (reference sequence). Trimming pared 4 bases from V and 0 bases from J, leaving 9 bases between. The CDR3 has 15 amino acids. CDR3 DNA sequence: TGTGCCAGCAGCTCGCCCCACACGAACACCGGGGAGCTGTTTTTT. Translating gives CASSSPHTNTGELFF.

V is TRBV9 and J is TRBJ2-7; D remains ambiguous. Germline CDR1 is SGDLS and CDR2 is YYNGEE. V lost 2 bases and J 3 bases, leaving 15 bases between the germline ends. This CDR3 is built from 15 residues. CDR3 residues: CASSVHFGGDYEQYF. CDR3 in DNA: TGTGCCAGCAGCGTTCATTTTGGTGGGGACTACGAGCAGTACTTC.

The table lists this clonotype with a few counts. The J gene is TRBJ2-7, the V gene TRBV29-1; 8 bases are shared with TRBD2. The CDR3 length is 16 residues. J gave up 1 base and V 3 bases, and 11 bases lay outside the gene matches. Germline loops: CDR1 SQVTM, CDR2 ANQGSEA. DNA of the CDR3: TGCAGCGTTGAGCTGGGCCGGGGGGGTCGGTCCTACGAGCAGTACTTC. Translated: CSVELGRGGRSYEQYF.

The rearrangement links TRBV18 to TRBJ1-6; perhaps TRBD1 as D (6 bases). Between the trimmed V and J ends, which lost 6 bases and 7 bases, there was a span of 16 bases. This CDR3 comprises 15 residues. Germline assignment: CDR1 KGHSH and CDR2 LQKENI. CDR3 region: CASSQQGGHNSPLHF. The CDR3 region has the DNA TGTGCCAGCTCCCAACAAGGGGGGCACAATTCACCCCTCCACTTT. Full variable domain (remainder filled in from reference TRBV18 and TRBJ1-6): NAGVMQNPRHLVRRRGQEARLRCSPMKGHSHVYWYRQLPEEGLKFMVYLQKENIIDESGMPKERFSAEFPKEGPSILRIQQVVRGDSAAYFCASSQQGGHNSPLHFGNGTRLTVT.

This chain links TRBV4-1 with TRBJ2-2; no clear D gene. This CDR3 has 16 residues. The V gene lost 0 bases and the J gene lost 4 bases, with 12 bases spanning the gap. From germline, CDR1 is MGHRA and CDR2 YSYEKL. Written as DNA, the CDR3 is TGCGCCAGCAGCCAAGATCATGCACAGAGCACCGGGGAGCTGTTTTTT. Its protein is CASSQDHAQSTGELFF.

The chain has TRBV5-1 and TRBJ1-2; D may be TRBD1 (5 bases). The CDR3 loop spans 14 amino acids. From germline, CDR1 is SGHRS and CDR2 YFSETQ. With 2 bases removed from V and 2 bases from J, the gap between germline ends came to 10 bases. The CDR3 loop reads CASSFGGANYGYTF. The CDR3 region has the DNA TGCGCCAGCAGCTTCGGAGGGGCCAACTATGGCTACACCTTC.

V is TRBV6-2 or TRBV6-3 and J is TRBJ2-2, with 9 bases fitting TRBD2. The ends lost 11 bases at V and 4 bases at J; junction bases unmatched: 8. CDR3 length: 14 amino acids. From germline, CDR1 is MNHEY and CDR2 SVGEGT. Here the CDR3 DNA reads TGTGCCCTAAGGACTAGCGTCATCACCGGGGAGCTGTTTTTT. Protein sequence: CALRTSVITGELFF.

This chain links TRBV6-6 with TRBJ1-2; tentatively, D is TRBD1 (5 bases). CDR3 length: 14 residues. Germline V gives CDR1 MNHNY, CDR2 SVGAGI (reference sequence). V gave up 5 bases and J gave up 1 base, with 11 bases separating them. In DNA, the CDR3 is TGTGCCAGCAGTCCACAGGAAATTAACTATGGCTACACCTTC. Encoded protein: CASSPQEINYGYTF.

This chain connects TRBV7-9 to TRBJ2-1; TRBD2 matches at 9 bases. V lost 5 bases to trimming and J lost 8 bases; unmatched junction nucleotides: 4. CDR1 and CDR2 (germline): SEHNR, FQNEAQ (reference sequence). This CDR3 has 13 residues. The CDR3 bases are TGTGCCAGCAGCCCATGGACTAGCGATGAGCAGTTCTTC. Translation: CASSPWTSDEQFF.

This chain connects TRBV3-1 to TRBJ2-6; 12 bases are a match to TRBD1. CDR1 LGHDT and CDR2 YNNKEL come from the germline V gene (reference sequence). The V gene end was trimmed by 4 bases and the J gene end by 2 bases; junction bases not matched to a gene: 6. This CDR3 is built from 18 residues. In DNA form, the CDR3 reads TGTGCCAGCAGCCGGGACAGGGGGCATCCACCTGGGGCCAACGTCCTGACTTTC. This sequence encodes CASSRDRGHPPGANVLTF.

This chain uses TRBV19 with TRBJ1-5, with a weak D call TRBD1 (5 bases). This CDR3 has 15 residues. V lost 1 base to trimming and J lost 7 bases, with 14 bases between them. Germline CDR1 LNHDA, CDR2 SQIVND (reference sequence). The CDR3 protein is CASSIVTGPGQPQHF. CDR3 nucleotide sequence: TGTGCCAGTAGTATAGTCACGGGACCGGGCCAGCCCCAGCATTTT.

In its sample, this clonotype was seen once. V gene TRBV4-1 combines with J gene TRBJ2-1; tentative D call: TRBD1 (6 bases). The germline V gene has CDR1 MGHRA and CDR2 YSYEKL. Trimming removed 6 bases at V and 0 bases at J, with 15 bases between. The CDR3 length is 16 residues. Here the CDR3 DNA reads TGCGCCAGCAGTCCCAGGACAGCCACCTCCTACAATGAGCAGTTCTTC. It codes for CASSPRTATSYNEQFF.

This clonotype appeared a few times. The chain joins TRBV5-1 to TRBJ2-5; 12 nucleotides line up with TRBD1. The CDR3 has 15 residues. With V trimmed by 4 bases and J by 4 bases, 5 bases remained unmatched. The germline gives CDR1 SGHRS, CDR2 YFSETQ. The CDR3 spells CASSLPGQGAETQYF. CDR3 bases: TGCGCCAGCAGCCTTCCGGGACAGGGGGCAGAGACCCAGTACTTC. The full variable domain, completed using reference TRBV5-1 and TRBJ2-5, is KAGVTQTPRYLIKTRGQQVTLSCSPISGHRSVSWYQQTPGQGLQFLFEYFSETQRNKGNFPGRFSGRQFSNSRSEMNVSTLELGDSALYLCASSLPGQGAETQYFGPGTRLLVL.

V and J are TRBV21-1 and TRBJ2-5; no DNA check was done on the table's D call, TRBD1. TRBV21-1 is listed as a pseudogene. The CDR3 contains 16 residues. The CDR3 DNA reads TGTGCCAGCAGCTCGAATCCGCGGACAGTCCCAGAGACCCAGTACTTC. Its translation is CASSSNPRTVPETQYF.